These 7 T cell receptor beta chains were sequenced from one sample in a study of T cells in women clearing cervical HPV infection. Assay: immunoSEQ multiplex PCR; the TCRdb copy retains only in-frame clones and omits some. The table lists around 28,000 clones, with 4.2% in the top ten. Sequencing was done on a sample of blood buffy coat. The receptor set was obtained from a woman between 18 and 70 years old with a cervical HPV16 infection that either progressed to CIN3+ or cleared (not recorded which).

Of note for this clone: The missing CDR3 end, 3 residues past where the read stops, is filled in from the germline J gene. The chain joins TRBV5-1 to TRBJ1-4; 7 nucleotides match TRBD1. CDR1 is SGHRS, CDR2 YFSETQ, per germline. V was clipped by 1 base and J by 2 bases; unmatched bases: 5. The CDR3 runs 16 residues. CDR3 amino acids: CASSLRRDSTNEKLFF. CDR3 DNA (partial): TGCGCCAGCAGCTTGCGAAGGGACAGTACTAATGAAAAA.

A note on this clone: The CDR3 end falls 3 residues outside the read, so it is completed with the germline J gene. The rearrangement joins TRBV2 to TRBJ2-2, with 9 nucleotides matching TRBD2. This CDR3 spans 16 amino acids. Germline-derived CDR1 and CDR2 are SNHLY and FYNNEI. The trim removed 4 bases at V and 2 bases at J, leaving 5 bases unmatched. The CDR3 is CASSGASGANTGELFF. The sequenced part of the CDR3 DNA is TGTGCCAGCAGTGGAGCTAGCGGGGCTAACACCGGGGAG.

On this clone: The read is 3 residues too short to cover the CDR3 end, so that end is filled in from the germline J gene. V and J are TRBV6-2 or TRBV6-3 and TRBJ2-5, with TRBD2 matching over 8 bases. J lost 5 bases, V lost 6 bases, and 8 bases had no gene match. This CDR3 is built from 14 residues. The germline CDR1 and CDR2 sequences are MNHEY and SVGEGT. The chain's CDR3 is CASSYRGGPETQYF. Partial CDR3 DNA: TGTGCCAGCAGCTACCGGGGGGGCCCTGAGACC.

A remark on this clone: The observed sequence ends 3 residues before the CDR3 terminus, with the missing tail filled in from the germline J gene. The chain has TRBV28 and TRBJ2-3, with TRBD2 identical over 9 bases. The CDR3 sequence is 14 residues long. The V and J ends lost 6 bases and 0 bases, in that order; junction bases with no gene match: 1. Germline lookup yields CDR1 MDHEN and CDR2 SYDVKM. CDR3 in amino acids: CASSTSGSTDTQYF. CDR3 DNA, as far as it was read: TGTGCCAGCAGCACTAGCGGGAGCACAGATACG.

Of note for this clone: The read ends 3 residues before the CDR3 terminus; that terminus is restored from the germline J gene. This sequence joins TRBV18 and TRBJ1-2; 9 nucleotides agree with TRBD1. The CDR3 runs to 15 residues. Germline V lookup: CDR1 KGHSH, CDR2 LQKENI. CDR3 DNA, as far as it was read: TGTGCCAGCTCAACGTCGGGACAGGGAAGCAATGAC. It encodes CASSTSGQGSND. The entire CDR3 protein reads CASSTSGQGSNDYTF.

CDR3 sequence: CSAYNSGQRANVLFF. The CDR3 DNA, read in part, is TGCAGTGCTTACAATTCAGGGCAGCGGGCCAACGTG. V and J are TRBV20-1 and TRBJ2-2; weak D call: TRBD2 (6 bases). Sequencing ends 3 residues short of the CDR3 end; the germline J gene provides the rest. The germline V gene encodes CDR1 DFQATT and CDR2 SNEGSKA (reference sequence). This CDR3 region has 15 residues.

To note about this clone: Read coverage stops 3 residues before the CDR3 terminus; the germline J gene supplies the remainder. The V gene is TRBV7-2, the J gene TRBJ1-5; D remains unclear. Germline V gene data show CDR1 as SGHTA and CDR2 as FQGNSA. V lost 4 bases and J lost 7, with 11 bases in between. The CDR3 extends over 13 amino acids. CDR3: CASSSDVGQPQHF. The CDR3 bases that were read are TGTGCCAGCAGCTCCGATGTAGGGCAGCCC.